These T cell receptor beta chains were read from a single sample in a study of blood T cell repertoires in COVID-19. TCRdb's table, derived via immunoSEQ multiplex PCR, lists solely in-frame clones and lacks some. Of about 340,000 clones in the sample, more than 75% were seen once. The sample taken for sequencing was peripheral blood. The receptor set was obtained from a woman aged 18-29 years who had recovered from COVID-19. Both conserved end residues are part of each CDR3. The order of the fields is D gene, clone size, V gene, J gene, CDR3 protein, CDR3 DNA. The D gene is left open where the match is weak. Only part of the rows carry a size: once, few, many, or a class if the clone is expanded.

NA	once	TRBV29-1	TRBJ2-3	CSVAGLNQPDTQYF	TGCAGCGTTGCCGGGTTGAATCAGCCAGATACGCAGTATTTT
TRBD1	NA	TRBV6-2/TRBV6-3	TRBJ1-6	CASSYGTGVSPLHF	TGTGCCAGCAGTTATGGGACAGGGGTTTCACCCCTCCACTTT
TRBD2	NA	TRBV30	TRBJ2-1	CAWSFLAGNEQFF	TGTGCCTGGAGTTTCCTAGCGGGGAATGAGCAGTTCTTC
NA	NA	TRBV11-3	TRBJ1-1	CASSPRRTFTEAFF	TGTGCCAGCAGCCCCCGGCGGACATTCACTGAAGCTTTCTTT
NA	once	TRBV9	TRBJ1-1	CASSVEGQGWTEAFF	TGTGCCAGCAGCGTAGAGGGTCAGGGGTGGACTGAAGCTTTCTTT
NA	few	TRBV7-2	TRBJ2-3	CASSLALPGVDTQYF	TGTGCCAGCAGCTTAGCGCTCCCAGGCGTGGATACGCAGTATTTT
TRBD1	NA	TRBV7-2	TRBJ1-5	CASRDRGFGQPQHF	TGTGCCAGCAGAGACAGGGGGTTTGGTCAGCCCCAGCATTTT
TRBD2	NA	TRBV24-1	TRBJ2-5	CATSDTSGRALYETQYF	TGTGCCACCAGTGATACTAGCGGGAGGGCCTTATACGAGACCCAGTACTTC
TRBD1	NA	TRBV24-1	TRBJ1-1	CATSEPRGLMNTEAFF	TGTGCCACCAGTGAGCCCAGGGGGCTTATGAACACTGAAGCTTTCTTT
NA	NA	TRBV4-1	TRBJ1-2	CASSQVGAGYGYTF	TGCGCCAGCAGCCAAGTAGGGGCTGGCTATGGCTACACCTTC
NA	NA	TRBV4-3	TRBJ1-2	CASSQKGYGYTF	TGCGCCAGCAGCCAAAAGGGGTATGGCTACACCTTC
NA	NA	TRBV4-1	TRBJ1-2	CASSQGTSESYGYTF	TGCGCCAGCAGCCAAGGCACTTCGGAGAGCTATGGCTACACCTTC
NA	NA	TRBV5-1	TRBJ1-1	CASSPREGTNTEAFF	TGCGCCAGCAGCCCCCGGGAGGGGACGAACACTGAAGCTTTCTTT
NA	NA	TRBV7-2	TRBJ1-5	CASSLGASNQPQHF	TGTGCCAGCAGCTTAGGGGCGTCCAATCAGCCCCAGCATTTT
NA	NA	TRBV11-2	TRBJ2-1	CASSPDATEYNEQFF	TGTGCCAGCAGTCCAGACGCCACAGAATACAATGAGCAGTTCTTC
NA	NA	TRBV27	TRBJ2-2	CASSSFSTGELFF	TGTGCCAGCAGTTCTTTTAGCACCGGGGAGCTGTTTTTT
TRBD1	NA	TRBV15	TRBJ1-2	CATGTGYFYGYTF	TGTGCCACCGGGACAGGCTATTTCTATGGCTACACCTTC
TRBD1	NA	TRBV27	TRBJ1-5	CASKITGGNQPQHF	TGTGCCAGCAAAATAACAGGGGGCAATCAGCCCCAGCATTTT
TRBD1	NA	TRBV3-1/TRBV3-2	TRBJ1-2	CASAHLVPGGASGYTF	TGTGCCAGCGCACACCTTGTGCCAGGGGGCGCTTCTGGCTACACCTTC
TRBD2	NA	TRBV29-1	TRBJ2-3	CSAQLAGGLTDTQYF	TGCAGCGCCCAGCTAGCGGGAGGGCTCACAGATACGCAGTATTTT
NA	few	TRBV9	TRBJ1-3	CASSVQGRAGNTIYF	TGTGCCAGCAGCGTACAGGGCCGGGCTGGAAACACCATATATTTT
TRBD2	NA	TRBV19	TRBJ2-3	CASSRGLAGVTDTQYF	TGTGCCAGTAGTCGGGGACTAGCGGGAGTGACTGATACGCAGTATTTT
NA	once	TRBV15	TRBJ2-5	CATSKNRIGETQYF	TGTGCCACCAGCAAAAACAGGATCGGAGAGACCCAGTACTTC
NA	NA	TRBV21-1	TRBJ2-3	CASGQNRGTDTQYF	TGTGCCAGCGGCCAAAACAGGGGCACAGATACGCAGTATTTT
NA	NA	TRBV4-1	TRBJ2-1	CASSQDLPGGTYNEQFF	TGCGCCAGCAGCCAAGACCTCCCGGGGGGCACGTACAATGAGCAGTTCTTC
TRBD1	NA	TRBV4-3	TRBJ1-3	CASSPELGTGVSASGNTIYF	TGCGCCAGCAGCCCCGAACTAGGGACAGGGGTTTCCGCCTCTGGAAACACCATATATTTT
TRBD1	NA	TRBV10-3	TRBJ2-2	CAISEQGGPGELFF	TGTGCCATCAGTGAACAAGGGGGCCCCGGGGAGCTGTTTTTT
NA	NA	TRBV5-5	TRBJ1-2	CASSFDRNYGYTF	TGTGCCAGCAGCTTCGACAGGAACTATGGCTACACCTTC
NA	NA	TRBV28	TRBJ1-3	CASSLGSLGNTIYF	TGTGCCAGCAGCCTCGGGTCCTTGGGAAACACCATATATTTT
NA	once	TRBV3-1/TRBV3-2	TRBJ1-2	CASSQVSGTYGYTF	TGTGCCAGCAGCCAAGTCTCAGGGACATATGGCTACACCTTC
NA	NA	TRBV12-3/TRBV12-4	TRBJ1-2	CASSLARQVRYTF	TGTGCCAGCAGTTTAGCACGTCAGGTCCGCTACACCTTC
NA	few	TRBV12-5	TRBJ1-1	CASGFEAFF	TGTGCTAGTGGTTTCGAGGCTTTCTTT
NA	NA	TRBV4-3	TRBJ1-6	CASSQDRSVHGGLHF	TGCGCCAGCAGCCAAGATCGGTCGGTTCACGGGGGTCTCCACTTT
NA	NA	TRBV3-1/TRBV3-2	TRBJ1-2	CASSQGTEDYGYTF	TGTGCCAGCAGCCAAGGGACGGAGGACTATGGCTACACCTTC
TRBD1	NA	TRBV5-1	TRBJ2-6	CASRTLGQGHSGANVLTF	TGCGCCAGCCGAACCTTGGGACAGGGTCATTCTGGGGCCAACGTCCTGACTTTC
NA	NA	TRBV2	TRBJ2-1	CASTVSRDFKTSYNEQFF	TGTGCCAGCACTGTTTCACGGGACTTCAAAACCTCCTACAATGAGCAGTTCTTC
NA	once	TRBV3-1/TRBV3-2	TRBJ2-5	CASSETGTQYF	TGTGCCAGCAGCGAGACGGGGACCCAGTACTTC
NA	few	TRBV11-3	TRBJ1-4	CASSLRAERVWGREKLFF	TGTGCCAGCAGCTTAAGAGCCGAGAGGGTTTGGGGGCGTGAAAAACTGTTTTTT
NA	NA	TRBV19	TRBJ1-5	CASSLGHGGNQPQHF	TGTGCCAGTAGTCTTGGACACGGTGGCAATCAGCCCCAGCATTTT
TRBD1	once	TRBV5-1	TRBJ1-5	CASSLDRAEGQPQHF	TGCGCCAGCAGCCTGGACAGGGCTGAGGGTCAGCCCCAGCATTTT
TRBD2	NA	TRBV11-3	TRBJ2-3	CASSSLAGGPSGDTQYF	TGTGCCAGCAGCTCTCTAGCGGGAGGGCCCTCCGGGGATACGCAGTATTTT
NA	NA	TRBV4-3	TRBJ2-3	CASSQDYGGLTDTQYF	TGCGCCAGCAGCCAAGATTACGGGGGACTCACAGATACGCAGTATTTT
TRBD1	NA	TRBV30	TRBJ1-4	CAGTGLEKLFF	TGTGCCGGGACAGGGTTGGAAAAACTGTTTTTT
NA	NA	TRBV20-1	TRBJ2-3	CSASLLRDTQYF	TGCAGTGCTAGTTTATTGCGGGATACGCAGTATTTT
NA	NA	TRBV6-5	TRBJ1-2	CASSYGSVEHYGYTF	TGTGCCAGCAGTTATGGTTCTGTAGAGCACTATGGCTACACCTTC
TRBD1	NA	TRBV5-1	TRBJ1-2	CASSYSGQTYGYTF	TGCGCCAGCAGCTACTCGGGACAGACCTATGGCTACACCTTC